This T cell receptor beta chain was retrieved from a study of blood T cell repertoires in COVID-19. Study in general: The analysed material was cDNA or gDNA that came from T cells, B-cell-depleted T cells, or PBMCs.

As processed by the authors: Reference gene primer amplification gave estimated nucleated cell counts. Sequencing used immunoSEQ multiplex PCR; TCRdb keeps in-frame clones, though not all of them. The DNA gave D and trimming, while V, J and clone size come from that table. The table lists about 250,000 clones, 88% of them singletons, with around 0.99% in the top ten. The TCR was taken from a woman aged 40 to 55 who had recovered from COVID-19. Sequencing used peripheral blood.

The CDR3 loop reads CASTPRRGLAGVGTDTQYF. The CDR3 DNA follows: TGTGCCAGCACCCCCCGTCGGGGGCTAGCGGGAGTCGGCACAGATACGCAGTATTTT. V is TRBV6-2 or TRBV6-3 and J is TRBJ2-3; the match to TRBD2 covers 10 bases. This CDR3 region has 19 residues. J lost 1 base, V lost 7 bases, and 17 bases had no gene match. CDR1 MNHEY and CDR2 SVGEGT come from the germline V gene.